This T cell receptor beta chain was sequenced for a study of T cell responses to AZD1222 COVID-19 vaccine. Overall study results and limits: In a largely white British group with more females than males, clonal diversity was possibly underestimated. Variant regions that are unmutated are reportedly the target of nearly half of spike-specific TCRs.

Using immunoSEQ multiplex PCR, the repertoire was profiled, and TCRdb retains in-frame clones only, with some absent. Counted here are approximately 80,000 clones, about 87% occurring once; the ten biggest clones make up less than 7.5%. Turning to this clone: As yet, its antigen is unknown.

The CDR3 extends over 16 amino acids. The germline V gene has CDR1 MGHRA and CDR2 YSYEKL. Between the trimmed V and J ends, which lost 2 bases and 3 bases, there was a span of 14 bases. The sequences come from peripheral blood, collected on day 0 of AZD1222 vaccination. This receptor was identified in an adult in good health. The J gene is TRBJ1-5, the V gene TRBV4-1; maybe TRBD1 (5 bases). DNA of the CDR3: TGCGCCAGCAGCCAACCACCGGGACTGCTCAATCAGCCCCAGCATTTT. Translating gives CASSQPPGLLNQPQHF.